This T cell receptor (beta chain) appears in the sequencing data of a study of blood T cells in healthy people across ages. Regarding the study as a whole: PBMCs left unsorted prevented a conclusive naive versus antigen-experienced comparison.

V gave up 5 bases and J gave up 6 bases, with 15 bases separating them. Germline V lookup: CDR1 MNHEY, CDR2 SMNVEV (reference sequence). The CDR3 contains 14 residues. Alongside a J-beta primer mix, a sample-barcoded 5' primer served in a second PCR lasting roughly 7 to 11 cycles. TCRdb analysed the 5' RACE reads with MiXCR anew, one entry per CDR3 protein. The table has about 830,000 distinct CDR3 sequences, around 62% seen once. On this clonotype itself: The antigen is unknown.

The chain is built from TRBV27 and TRBJ2-3; D is uncertain. The sequence was obtained from a man aged 25 to 40 in good health. Input material: blood. CDR3 in DNA: TGTGCCAGCAGTCCCATGGGGTTGACGGATACGCAGTATTTT. It specifies CASSPMGLTDTQYF.